This T cell receptor (beta chain) derives from a study of shared T cell receptors in the human thymus. Germline V gives CDR1 GTSNPN, CDR2 SVGIG (reference sequence). The CDR3 totals 16 residues. The ends were cut back, 1 base at V and 3 bases at J, with 18 bases in the middle. Produced via immunoSEQ multiplex PCR; TCRdb's table is partial and in-frame only. The data show hundreds of thousands of clones, over 75% seen once. These records were also assigned to another study, of human thymus T cells. That work adds: All donors were healthy Finnish infants who were undergoing corrective surgery to treat congenital heart defects. From resections taken during corrective heart surgery, the thymus tissue was obtained.

Specimen: thymocytes. The receptor was derived from a boy under two years old with a congenital heart defect. This chain links TRBV30 with TRBJ1-1; D is perhaps TRBD1 (5 bases). The CDR3 sequence: CAWSDRRGAGDTEAFF. In DNA, the CDR3 is TGTGCCTGGAGTGACCGACGAGGGGCGGGGGACACTGAAGCTTTCTTT. Drawing the rest from reference TRBV30 and TRBJ1-1, the complete variable domain is SQTIHQWPATLVQPVGSPLSLECTVEGTSNPNLYWYRQAAGRGLQLLFYSVGIGQISSEVPQNLSASRPQDRQFILSSKKLLLSDSGFYLCAWSDRRGAGDTEAFFGQGTRLTVV.